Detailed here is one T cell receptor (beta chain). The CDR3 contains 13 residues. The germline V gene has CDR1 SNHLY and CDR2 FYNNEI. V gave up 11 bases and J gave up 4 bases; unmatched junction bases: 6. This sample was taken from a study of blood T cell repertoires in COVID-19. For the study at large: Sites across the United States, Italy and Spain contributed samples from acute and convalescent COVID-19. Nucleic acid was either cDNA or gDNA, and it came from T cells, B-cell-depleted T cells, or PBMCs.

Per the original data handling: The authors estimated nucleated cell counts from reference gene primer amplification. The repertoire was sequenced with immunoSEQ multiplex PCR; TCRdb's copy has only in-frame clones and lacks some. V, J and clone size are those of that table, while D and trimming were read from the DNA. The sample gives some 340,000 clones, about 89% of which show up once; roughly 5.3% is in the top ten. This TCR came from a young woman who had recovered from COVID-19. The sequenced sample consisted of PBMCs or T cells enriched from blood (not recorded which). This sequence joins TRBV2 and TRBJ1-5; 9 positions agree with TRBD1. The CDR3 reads CAFSGTGNQPQHF. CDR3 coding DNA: TGTGCCTTTTCCGGGACAGGGAATCAGCCCCAGCATTTT. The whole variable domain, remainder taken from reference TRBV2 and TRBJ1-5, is EPEVTQTPSHQVTQMGQEVILRCVPISNHLYFYWYRQILGQKVEFLVSFYNNEISEKSEIFDDQFSVERPDGSNFTLKIRSTKLEDSAMYFCAFSGTGNQPQHFGDGTRLSIL.